The T cell receptor beta chain described here comes from a study of T cells in Graves' hyperthyroidism and ophthalmopathy. Amplification of TCR beta CDR3 regions used RNA as the template. HTBI primers were the set used in a first-round RT-PCR of the TCR CDR3. TCRdb reprocessed the multiplex PCR reads via MiXCR and lists one record per CDR3 protein. This table holds roughly 570,000 distinct CDR3 sequences, more than 45% found once. Lactation, pregnancy, other autoimmune disease or uncontrolled infection excluded patients. The sample was peripheral blood or thyroid tissue (not recorded which). This clonotype was obtained from an adult woman with Graves' disease, either hyperthyroidism or ophthalmopathy (not recorded which).

In DNA form, the CDR3 reads TGCGCCAGCAGCTTCGGCCTAGCCTACGAGACCCAGTACTTC. Its protein product is CASSFGLAYETQYF. The rearrangement links TRBV5-1 to TRBJ2-5, with D perhaps TRBD2 (5 bases). Deletions cut 2 bases from V and 5 bases from J, with 13 bases between. In germline, CDR1 is SGHRS, CDR2 YFSETQ. There are 14 residues in the CDR3.